This T cell receptor beta chain was observed in a study of blood T cell repertoires in COVID-19. Study information: From T cells, B-cell-depleted T cells, or PBMCs came the material, which was cDNA or gDNA.

Per the authors' pipeline: The assay estimated nucleated cells by amplifying reference gene primers. Produced via immunoSEQ multiplex PCR; TCRdb's table is partial and in-frame only. The V and J calls and clone size are taken from that table; D and trimming were inferred from the DNA. The sample consists of 300,000 to 350,000 clones, 90% of them appearing once. The CDR3 extends over 12 amino acids. The V gene end was trimmed by 4 bases and the J gene end by 7 bases; junction bases not matched to a gene: 3. Per the germline V gene, CDR1 is LGHDT and CDR2 is YNNKEL (reference sequence). Patients from Seattle were sampled longitudinally, starting during active infection.

The chain uses TRBV3-1 (or the pseudogene TRBV3-2) and TRBJ1-1; 7 bases line up with TRBD1. This sequence originates from a woman in her twenties or thirties with COVID-19, enrolled during active disease. Specimen: peripheral blood. Written as DNA, the CDR3 is TGTGCCAGCAGCCCCCGACAGGGTGAAGCTTTCTTT. Translated, it gives CASSPRQGEAFF.